The sequence of this T cell receptor beta chain was determined in a study of siplizumab effects on memory and regulatory T cells. Study conclusions and caveats: In unstimulated cells, naive T cells appeared more diverse than memory T cells and seemed major alloresponse contributors.

In regard to this clone: The antigen is undetermined.

TCRdb's table, derived via immunoSEQ multiplex PCR, lists solely in-frame clones and lacks some. The table records more than 90,000 clones, about 90% of them present only once. CDR3 size: 15 residues. CDR1 MNHEY and CDR2 SMNVEV come from the germline V gene (reference sequence). The V and J ends lost 3 bases and 2 bases, in that order; junction bases with no gene match: 5. The sequenced sample was non-Treg CD4+ T cells sorted from blood. This chain joins TRBV27 and TRBJ2-7; 9 bases are shared with TRBD2. The TCR sequence derives from a human donor in good health. The CDR3: CASSFVAGETYEQYF. The CDR3 region has the DNA TGTGCCAGCAGTTTCGTAGCGGGGGAGACCTACGAGCAGTACTTC.